The clone carrying this TCR beta chain occurred a few times. The antigen is unknown. The isolated RNA, all of it, was reverse transcribed, so expressed TCRB transcripts were what got sequenced. Sequencing was performed with immunoSEQ multiplex PCR; in TCRdb, only in-frame clones are kept and a portion is missing. The sample records approximately 340,000 clones, roughly 15% being singletons. This specimen comes from a study of beta chain features in type 1 diabetes. Study as a whole: In all, some 100,000,000 sorted cells from all samples were analyzed.

Study-wide results and limits: Small HLA sub-analyses could not settle whether HLA shapes TCRB rearrangement.

The source material was naive CD4+ T cells from blood. The sequence was obtained from a woman under 30 in good health.

CDR3 DNA sequence: TGTGCCAGCAGCCGCACTAGGGGGGGACAGGGAGTCTACGAGCAGTACTTC. It is translated as CASSRTRGGQGVYEQYF. The J gene is TRBJ2-7, the V gene TRBV14; TRBD1 matches 9 bases. Germline lookup yields CDR1 SGHDN and CDR2 FVKESK. There are 17 residues in the CDR3. With V trimmed by 4 bases and J by 3 bases, 13 bases remained unmatched. The full variable domain, its missing parts supplied by reference TRBV14 and TRBJ2-7, is EAGVTQFPSHSVIEKGQTVTLRCDPISGHDNLYWYRRVMGKEIKFLLHFVKESKQDESGMPNNRFLAERTGGTYSTLKVQPAELEDSGVYFCASSRTRGGQGVYEQYFGPGTRLTVT.